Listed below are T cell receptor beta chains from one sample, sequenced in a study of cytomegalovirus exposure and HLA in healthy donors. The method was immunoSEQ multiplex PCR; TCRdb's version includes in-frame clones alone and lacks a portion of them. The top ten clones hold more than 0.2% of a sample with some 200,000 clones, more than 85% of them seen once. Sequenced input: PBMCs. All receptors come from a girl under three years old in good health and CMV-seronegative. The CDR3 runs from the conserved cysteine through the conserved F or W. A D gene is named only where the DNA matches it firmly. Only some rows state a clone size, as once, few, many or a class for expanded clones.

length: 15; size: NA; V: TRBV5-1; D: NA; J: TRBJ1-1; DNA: TGCGCCAGCAGCACCAAAGAGGGCGCGGCCACTGAAGCTTTCTTT; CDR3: CASSTKEGAATEAFF
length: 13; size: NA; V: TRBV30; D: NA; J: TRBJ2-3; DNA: TGTGCCTGGAGCCACGGAGGGGCCTGTCACCAGTATTTT; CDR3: CAWSHGGACHQYF
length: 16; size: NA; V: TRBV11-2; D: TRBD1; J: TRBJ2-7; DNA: TGTGCCAGCAGCGCCAGGGGACAGGGAAGGATCTACGAGCAGTACTTC; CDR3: CASSARGQGRIYEQYF
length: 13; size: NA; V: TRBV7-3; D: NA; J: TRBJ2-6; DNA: TGTGCCAGCAGCTTTCTTGGGGCCAACGTCCTGACTTTC; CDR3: CASSFLGANVLTF
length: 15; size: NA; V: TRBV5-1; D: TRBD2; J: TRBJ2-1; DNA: TGCGCCAGCAGCCAAGATAGCGGGAGGTTTGATGAGCAGTTCTTC; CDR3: CASSQDSGRFDEQFF
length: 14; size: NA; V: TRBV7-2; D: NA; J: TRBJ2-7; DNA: TGTGCCAGCAGCTTATACGCGGTCTCCTACGAGCAGTACTTC; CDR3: CASSLYAVSYEQYF
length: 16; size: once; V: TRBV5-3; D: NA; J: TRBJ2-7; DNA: TGTGCCAGAAGCTTGGCTTCCCCTAACCCCACCTACGAGCAGTACTTC; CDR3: CARSLASPNPTYEQYF
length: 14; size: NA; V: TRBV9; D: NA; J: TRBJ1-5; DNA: TGTGCCAGCAGCGCCGCGGGGACTTATCAGCCCCAGCATTTT; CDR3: CASSAAGTYQPQHF
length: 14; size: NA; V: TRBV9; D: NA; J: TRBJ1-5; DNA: TGTGCCAGCAGCCAGGAGGGGTACAATCAGCCCCAGCATTTT; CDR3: CASSQEGYNQPQHF
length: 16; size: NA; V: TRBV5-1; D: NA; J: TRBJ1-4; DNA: TGCGCCAGCAGCTTGGGACATTTTGCAACTAATGAAAAACTGTTTTTT; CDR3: CASSLGHFATNEKLFF
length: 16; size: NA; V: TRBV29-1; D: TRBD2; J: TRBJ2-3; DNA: TGCAGCGTTGGGGGGCTAGCGGGAGGAAGAGCAGATACGCAGTATTTT; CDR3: CSVGGLAGGRADTQYF
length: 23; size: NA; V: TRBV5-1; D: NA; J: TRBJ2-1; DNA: TGCGCCAGCAGCTTGGAAGTCAGGATAACGAAGTCGAAGTTTTTGAGCTCCTACAATGAGCAGTTCTTC; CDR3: CASSLEVRITKSKFLSSYNEQFF
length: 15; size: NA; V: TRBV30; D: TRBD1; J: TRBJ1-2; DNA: TGTGCCTGGACTAACAGGGGCAGGTCTAACTATGGCTACACCTTC; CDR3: CAWTNRGRSNYGYTF
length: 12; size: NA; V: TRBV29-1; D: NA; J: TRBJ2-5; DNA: TGCAGCGTTGACAGTGCGGGGGAGACCCAGTACTTC; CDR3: CSVDSAGETQYF
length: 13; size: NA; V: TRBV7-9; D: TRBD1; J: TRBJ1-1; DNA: TGTGCCAGCAGCTTAGGAGGACAGGGGAGAGCTTTCTTT; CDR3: CASSLGGQGRAFF
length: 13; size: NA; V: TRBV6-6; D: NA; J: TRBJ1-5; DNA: TGTGCCAGCAGCCCGTACTATAATCAGCCCCAGCATTTT; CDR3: CASSPYYNQPQHF
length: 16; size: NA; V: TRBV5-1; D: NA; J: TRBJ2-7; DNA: TGCGCCAGCAGCTTGGACGGGAGTTTTAGGTCCTACGAGCAGTACTTC; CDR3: CASSLDGSFRSYEQYF
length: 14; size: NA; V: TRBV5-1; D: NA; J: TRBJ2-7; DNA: TGCGCCAGCAGCTTGGGTAGGGGTTTATACGAGCAGTACTTC; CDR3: CASSLGRGLYEQYF
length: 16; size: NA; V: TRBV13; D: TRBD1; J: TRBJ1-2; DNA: TGTGCCAGCAGCTCTCAGGACAGGGGCGAAAACTATGGCTACACCTTC; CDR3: CASSSQDRGENYGYTF
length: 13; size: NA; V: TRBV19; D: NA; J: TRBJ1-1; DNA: TGTGCCAGTAGTACCCGACAGGTGTTTGAAGCTTTCTTT; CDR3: CASSTRQVFEAFF
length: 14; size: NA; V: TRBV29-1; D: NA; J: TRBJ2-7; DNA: TGCAGCGTCCAGCCCGCGGGGGCCCCCTACGAGCAGTACTTC; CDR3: CSVQPAGAPYEQYF
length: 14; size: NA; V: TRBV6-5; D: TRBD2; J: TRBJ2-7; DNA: TGTGCCTCCCGCGCGGGGGGCCGGGTTTACGAGCAGTACTTC; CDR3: CASRAGGRVYEQYF
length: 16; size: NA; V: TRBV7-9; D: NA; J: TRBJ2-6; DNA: TGTGCCAGCAGCTTCCCAGGGCTGGCTGGGGCCAACGTCCTGACTTTC; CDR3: CASSFPGLAGANVLTF
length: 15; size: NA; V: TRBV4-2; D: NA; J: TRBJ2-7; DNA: TGTGCCAGCAGCCAAGTTTATCCGGTTACCTACGAGCAGTACTTC; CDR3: CASSQVYPVTYEQYF
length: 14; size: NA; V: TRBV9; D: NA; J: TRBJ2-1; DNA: TGTGCCAGCAGCGTAGGGGAGGTATCGGATGAGCAGTTCTTC; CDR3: CASSVGEVSDEQFF
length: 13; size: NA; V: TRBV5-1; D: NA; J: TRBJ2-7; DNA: TGCGCCAGCAGCTCCGGACTTCTGTACGAGCAGTACTTC; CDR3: CASSSGLLYEQYF
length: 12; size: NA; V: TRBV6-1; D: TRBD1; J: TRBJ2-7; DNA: TGTGCCAGCACAGACAGGGTGGGAGAGCAGTACTTC; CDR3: CASTDRVGEQYF
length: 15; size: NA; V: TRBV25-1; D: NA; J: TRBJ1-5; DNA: TGTGCCAGCAGTCCGCGGGACGGGAGAAATCAGCCCCAGCATTTT; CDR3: CASSPRDGRNQPQHF
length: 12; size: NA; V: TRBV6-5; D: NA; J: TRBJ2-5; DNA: TGTGCCAGCAGTGCGACAGGATCGCCCCAGTACTTC; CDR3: CASSATGSPQYF
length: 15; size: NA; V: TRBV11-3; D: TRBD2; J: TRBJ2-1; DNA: TGTGCCAGCAGCAGACTAGCGGGGGGCGGGGATGAGCAGTTCTTC; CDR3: CASSRLAGGGDEQFF
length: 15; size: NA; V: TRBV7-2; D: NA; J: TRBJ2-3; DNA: TGTGCCAGCAGCCCGAGAGGAGGTAGCACAGATACGCAGTATTTT; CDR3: CASSPRGGSTDTQYF
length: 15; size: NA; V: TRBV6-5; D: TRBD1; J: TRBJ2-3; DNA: TGTGCCAGCAGTTACGGCGGACAGGGAAGCGCTACGCAGTATTTT; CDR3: CASSYGGQGSATQYF
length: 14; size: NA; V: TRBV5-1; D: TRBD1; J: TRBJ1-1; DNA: TGCGCCAGCAGCGTGGGACAGGGGAACACTGAAGCTTTCTTT; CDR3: CASSVGQGNTEAFF
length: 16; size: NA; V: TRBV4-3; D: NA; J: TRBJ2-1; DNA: TGCGCCAGCAGCCAATCGATCGGAGGGATCCCCAATGAGCAGTTCTTC; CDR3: CASSQSIGGIPNEQFF
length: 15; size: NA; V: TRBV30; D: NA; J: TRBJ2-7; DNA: TGTGCCTGGAGTGGTCAACGGGGGAGCTCCTACGAGCAGTACTTC; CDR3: CAWSGQRGSSYEQYF
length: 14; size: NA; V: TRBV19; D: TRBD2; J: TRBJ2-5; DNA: TGTGCCAGTAGTCTGACTAGCGGGGAAGAGACCCAGTACTTC; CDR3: CASSLTSGEETQYF
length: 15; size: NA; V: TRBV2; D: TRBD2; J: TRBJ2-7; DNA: TGTGCCAGCACCGATCTAGCGGGAGGGCCTTACGAGCAGTACTTC; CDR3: CASTDLAGGPYEQYF
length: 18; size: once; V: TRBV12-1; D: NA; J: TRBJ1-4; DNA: TGTGCCAGCAGTGTCCACTCTCCGGGACAGGTCGTGGATGAAAAACTGTTTTTT; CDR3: CASSVHSPGQVVDEKLFF
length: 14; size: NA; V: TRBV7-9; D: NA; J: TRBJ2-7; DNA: TGTGCCAGCAGCTTAGCCCACAGGTCCCACGAGCAGTACTTC; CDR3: CASSLAHRSHEQYF
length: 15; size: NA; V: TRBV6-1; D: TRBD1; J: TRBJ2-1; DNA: TGTGCCAGCAGCCCCGACCCAACAGGGGGCTATGAGCAGTTCTTC; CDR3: CASSPDPTGGYEQFF